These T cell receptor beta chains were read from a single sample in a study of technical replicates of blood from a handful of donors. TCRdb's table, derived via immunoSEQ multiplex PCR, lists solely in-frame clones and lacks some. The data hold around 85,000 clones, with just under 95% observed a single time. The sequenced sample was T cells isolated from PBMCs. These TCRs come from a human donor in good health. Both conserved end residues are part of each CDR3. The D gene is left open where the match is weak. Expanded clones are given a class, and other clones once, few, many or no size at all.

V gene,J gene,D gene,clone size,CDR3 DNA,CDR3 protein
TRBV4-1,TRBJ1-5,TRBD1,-,TGCGCCAGCAGTCTCGACAGGGGCAATCAGCCCCAGCATTTT,CASSLDRGNQPQHF
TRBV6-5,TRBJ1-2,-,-,TGTGCCAGCAGTTACTCGCGACAGGCGCTCTATGGCTACACCTTC,CASSYSRQALYGYTF
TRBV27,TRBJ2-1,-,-,TGTGCCAGCAGTGTAAATAGCGGTTCCTACAATGAGCAGTTCTTC,CASSVNSGSYNEQFF
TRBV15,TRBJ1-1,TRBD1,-,TGTGCCACCAGCAGAGGAGAAATGGACAGGTTAAACACTGAAGCTTTCTTT,CATSRGEMDRLNTEAFF
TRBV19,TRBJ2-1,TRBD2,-,TGTGCCAGTAGTACTAGACCGGGACTAGCGGGTCCAAGCTCCTACAATGAGCAGTTCTTC,CASSTRPGLAGPSSYNEQFF
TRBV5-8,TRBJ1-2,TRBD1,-,TGTGCCAGCAGTGCCGGGACAGGGTACGGATTGGCCTATGGCTACACCTTC,CASSAGTGYGLAYGYTF
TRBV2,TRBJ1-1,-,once,TGTGCCAGCAGTGAAGCTGGGGGGAGAGCTTTCTTT,CASSEAGGRAFF
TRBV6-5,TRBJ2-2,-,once,TGTGCCAGCAGTTCGAGCTTCGGGGAGCTGTTTTTT,CASSSSFGELFF
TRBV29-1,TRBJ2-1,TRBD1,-,TGCAGCGTTGGGGGGACAGGGGCCTACAATGAGCAGTTCTTC,CSVGGTGAYNEQFF
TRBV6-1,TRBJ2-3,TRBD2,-,TGTGCCAGCAGTGAATACGGACTAGCGGGACCGGATACGCAGTATTTT,CASSEYGLAGPDTQYF
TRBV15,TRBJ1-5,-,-,TGTGCCACCAGCAGAATCACAGGGCCGGCATGGCCCCAGCATTTT,CATSRITGPAWPQHF
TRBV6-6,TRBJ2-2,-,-,TGTGCCAGCAGGGTGGCCGACTACAACACCGGGGAGCTGTTTTTT,CASRVADYNTGELFF
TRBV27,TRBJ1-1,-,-,TGTGCCAGCAGTGGAACGACAGTGAACACTGAAGCTTTCTTT,CASSGTTVNTEAFF
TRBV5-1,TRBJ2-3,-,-,TGCGCCAGCAGCTTGGCCGCGGTACGCACAGATACGCAGTATTTT,CASSLAAVRTDTQYF
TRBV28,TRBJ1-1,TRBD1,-,TGTGCCAGCAGTTCCCCATGGACAGGGAACACTGAAGCTTTCTTT,CASSSPWTGNTEAFF
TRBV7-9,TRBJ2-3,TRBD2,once,TGTGCCAGCAGCAAACAGACTAGCGGGGGGGATACGCAGTATTTT,CASSKQTSGGDTQYF
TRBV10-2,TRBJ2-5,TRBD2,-,TGCGCCAGCAGATTGTCCGTGACTAGCGGGAGGATGGACTTC,CASRLSVTSGRMDF
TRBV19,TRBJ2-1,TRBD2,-,TGTGCCAGTAGTTCCTTAACCGGGACTAGCGGCCACAATGAGCAGTTCTTC,CASSSLTGTSGHNEQFF
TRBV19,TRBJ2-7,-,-,TGTGCCAGTAGTATACGGGGGACAGTGACCGTCCCCGCGAAGCAGTACTTC,CASSIRGTVTVPAKQYF
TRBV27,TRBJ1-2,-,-,TGTGCCAGCAGTCCGTCTTTGGCAGGGAGGAACTATGGCTACACCTTC,CASSPSLAGRNYGYTF
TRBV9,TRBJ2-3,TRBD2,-,TGTGCCAGCAGCGTTCTAGCGGGAGGGCAGGATACGCAGTATTTT,CASSVLAGGQDTQYF
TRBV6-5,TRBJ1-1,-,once,TGTGCCAGCAGTTACGGGGGGGCAGGGATTAGCACTGAAGCTTTCTTT,CASSYGGAGISTEAFF
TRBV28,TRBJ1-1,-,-,TGTGCCAGCATTACCAACGGGGGGAGTGAAGCTTTCTTT,CASITNGGSEAFF
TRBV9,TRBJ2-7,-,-,TGTGCCAGCAGCGCCCAGGGGCTCGAGCAGTACTTC,CASSAQGLEQYF
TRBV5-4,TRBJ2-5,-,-,TGTGCCAGCAGCTGGACAGATAAAGAGACCCAGTACTTC,CASSWTDKETQYF
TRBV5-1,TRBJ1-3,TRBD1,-,TGCGCCAGCGGACAGGGTTTCTCCTCGCAGAACACCATATATTTT,CASGQGFSSQNTIYF
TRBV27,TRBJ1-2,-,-,TGTGCCAGCAGTTTAGGGGTCGGGGGGCATTTTGGCTACACCTTC,CASSLGVGGHFGYTF
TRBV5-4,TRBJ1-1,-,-,TGTGCCAGCAGCCCCCCCAACTCGGAGAGTGAAGCTTTCTTT,CASSPPNSESEAFF
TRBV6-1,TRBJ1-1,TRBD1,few,TGTGCCAGCAGAGGACAGGGGTCGGTCACTGAAGCTTTCTTT,CASRGQGSVTEAFF
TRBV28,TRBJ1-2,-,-,TGTGCCAGCAAAAGGACAGCGATCTATGGCTACACCTTC,CASKRTAIYGYTF
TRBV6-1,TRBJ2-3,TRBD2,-,TGTGCCAGCTGTTCTAGCGGGAGTTTAAATACGCAGTATTTT,CASCSSGSLNTQYF
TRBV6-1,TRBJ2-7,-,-,TGTGCCAGCCCGAGGCAGGGGGGCGAGCAGTACTTC,CASPRQGGEQYF